The entry below describes one TCR beta chain. The antigen is undetermined. Profiled with immunoSEQ multiplex PCR; TCRdb holds only in-frame clones, not every one. The sample consists of 11,000 to 15,000 clones, around 93% of them appearing once. Regulatory T cells were sorted as CD4+CD25hiCD127low/negative. The sample belongs to a study of B cell selection in AIRE deficiency. Findings and limits, study-wide: Around 30% of healthy-shared Treg sequences were found among patient Tconv cells. In TCRBV usage, CDR3 length and diversity, patient Tconv and Treg cells matched healthy donors. CDR3s were shorter in shared Treg sequences, reflecting few non-templated nucleotide insertions.

This CDR3 contains 13 residues. Per germline, CDR1 MDHEN and CDR2 SYDVKM. Trimming shortened V by 8 bases and J by 5 bases, and 15 bases separated the two germline ends. This receptor was identified in a human donor with AIRE deficiency. The chain links TRBV28 to TRBJ2-5; D remains unclear. Input material: Tregs sorted from PBMCs. CDR3 protein: CASCLRVRETQYF. The DNA of the CDR3 is TGTGCCAGCTGTCTTAGGGTCAGGGAGACCCAGTACTTC.